This note documents a single TCR beta chain sequence. No cognate antigen has been identified for it. Qualities for individual bases were not recorded, and no much larger clone is one base off. The junction shows trimming of 10 bases on V and 4 bases on J, plus 13 bases between the germline ends. CDR1 MGHRA and CDR2 YSYEKL are derived from the germline V gene. The CDR3 starts with the cysteine, ends with the phenylalanine, and has 12 residues. The sequence is cut down to CDR3 DNA, 36 bases in frame from base 1. The data were taken from a study of cytomegalovirus exposure and HLA in healthy donors (dated by TCRdb to the late 2010s). Turning to the overall study: An earlier analysis of some 550 of the donors reported 250 to 300 Gb of sequence data and roughly 110 million unique TCR beta sequences from some 180 million T cells. Alongside the repertoire data, information on donor age, sex, ethnicity and CMV serostatus was compiled. Class I and class II HLA loci were covered by the typing at four-digit resolution. In addition to the first cohort of 666 subjects, a separate validation cohort of approximately 120 different subjects was used. A later analysis re-analyzed previously published TCR beta repertoires from roughly 600 donors and added high-resolution HLA genotyping to study TCR occurrence patterns. An early release covering roughly 580 HLA-typed donors comprised about 300 gigabases of sequencing data and tens of millions of unique TCR sequences. The number of donors typed differed by locus, with about 629-630 for A, B, C, DRB1 and DQB1, around 500 for DQA1, nearly 610 for DPA1, and approximately 470 for DPB1. Every repertoire in the discovery cohort had been generated on one and the same sequencing platform. Rather than drawing on any new phenotypic data, the later analysis identified candidate immune exposures from TCR beta sequences and the way those sequences occurred across donors. Among several hundred genotyped donors of the cohort, an average of around 240,000 unique TCR beta nucleotide sequences was sequenced per donor, of which about 18% were non-productive. A later genetic analysis used genome-wide SNP genotypes for about three fifths of the 666 donors, treating that subset as a discovery cohort. Because of strong linkage in the cohort, roughly five DR-DQ haplotypes were treated as single units for association and clustering. Of the approximately 400 genotyped donors, roughly 85% fell in the genetic ancestry cluster associated with self-reported Caucasian donors. An earlier analysis of a few hundred of the donors applied high-throughput TCR beta sequencing to assess whether each TCR beta V gene segment acted as functional or pseudogenic. The study profiled the T cell repertoires of some 610 subjects by immunosequencing and related them to cytomegalovirus serostatus. The study aimed to test whether signatures of past pathogen exposure could be identified by cataloging public T cell receptors. The study combined high-throughput TCR immunosequencing, statistical association of individual TCRs with disease status, and machine learning to predict cytomegalovirus infection status.

The cohort was made up of about 610 healthy bone marrow donors. Cohort members were all nominally healthy when sampled, although unrecorded immune exposures were likely present. The donor was CMV seropositive and was included in the group of 270 or so seropositive cohort members. A peripheral blood sample was provided by each donor, and peripheral blood mononuclear cells were used for TCR beta sequencing. Genomic DNA was extracted from the blood cell samples with the Qiagen DNeasy Blood Extraction Kit. Library preparation was by the immunoSEQ multiplex PCR assay. For the multiplex PCR, a mixture combining 60 forward primers for TCR Vbeta segments and 13 reverse primers for TCR Jbeta segments was used. The CDR3 region of rearranged TCR beta genes was amplified from genomic DNA with a multiplex PCR assay. Amplified TCR beta libraries were sequenced as 87-base-pair reads on the Illumina HiSeq System. The authors' analysis ran thus. A later analysis counted about 80 million unique TCR beta chains across the 666 repertoires, and around 9.9 million of these chains were shared by at least two donors. A nearest-neighbor algorithm error-corrected the raw reads and collapsed the reads into unique sequences, merging closely related sequences to remove PCR and sequencing errors. Alignment of CDR3 sequences to IMGT reference sequences was used to assign V, D and J gene segments. Each retained sequence needed at least a six-nucleotide match to both a V gene segment and a J gene segment. A rearrangement was called productive if the CDR3 had no stop codons and remained in frame with V and J, and every other rearrangement was called non-productive. CDR3 was defined by IMGT convention, running from the second conserved V-encoded cysteine to the conserved J-encoded phenylalanine. The earlier analysis of about 610 of the donors excluded any sequence lacking an unambiguous match to a single V gene segment. In an earlier analysis of 587 of the donors, V segments were called functional above 56.7% productive rearrangements and were called segregating when the between-donor standard deviation exceeded 5%. A statistical classification framework was built for diagnosing cytomegalovirus status from the catalog of TCR beta chain sequences. In a later analysis, TCR nucleotide sequences were compared against IMGT/GENE-DB human TR gene sequences so that V and J genes could be assigned. Using the TCRdist pipeline, a later analysis assigned CDR3 sequences along with most-parsimonious VDJ recombination scenarios. In a later analysis, each TCR beta chain was defined by its CDR3 amino acid sequence together with its V-gene family, and reads lacking a unique V-gene family were excluded. A later analysis removed roughly 590 highly shared, low-generation-probability nucleotide sequences to deal with suspected cross-contamination and a sequencing artifact. In a later analysis, a clonal expansion index for each public chain was calculated from normalized within-repertoire ranks of inferred template counts. In a later analysis, generation probabilities were computed using a VDJ recombination model fitted to out-of-frame rearrangements, and the results were checked against IGoR. A later analysis scored TCR-TCR, TCR-HLA and TCR-CMV co-occurrence with hypergeometric tests, applying a repertoire-size bias correction to TCR pairs. False discovery rates were estimated in a later analysis by permuting HLA or CMV assignments 20 times. In a later analysis, co-occurring TCRs were grouped using DBSCAN, with TCRdist sequence similarity added in when clustering inside HLA-allele-positive subsets. For co-occurrence clustering, repertoires with fewer than 30,000 or more than 120,000 public chains were excluded, along with about five repertoires with anomalous nucleotide sharing. TCRdb re-hosts the immuneACCESS table, in-frame sequences only. Its copies lack some clones; in the studies checked, an unresolved V gene accounts for under half of them, and the cause for the rest is not known. The V and J calls and clone size come from that table; D and trimming were worked out from the DNA. For this sample the table gives 90,000 to 110,000 clones, of which around four fifths were detected only once. About 7.7% of the sample comes from the top ten.

Overall study outcomes, separate from this receptor: It was suggested by the authors that the approach could potentially be generalized to other disease states and immunological phenotypes. Three of the identified cytomegalovirus-associated TCR beta chains were confirmed in vitro to be specific for cytomegalovirus antigens. Some IMGT-functional V segments, including TRBV6-2 and TRBV6-3, could not be told apart with the 87-base-pair reads, so those segments were excluded. The earlier analysis of 450 to 700 of the donors excluded 15 to 20 rarely observed V segments, including chromosome 9 orphons, because counts were too low. This cohort had only TCR beta chains sequenced, and the lack of alpha or paired-chain data limited which features could be detected. Because some donors lacked HLA typing at each locus, the association tests relied only on the typed subset. Cytomegalovirus status was reported to be diagnosed by the classifier with high specificity and sensitivity in both the original and validation cohorts. A further reported finding was that TCR beta sequences accurately predicted the HLA-A and HLA-B alleles for most subjects in the first cohort. Linkage disequilibrium might explain the correlated functional status among segregating V segments, but an unknown experimental factor could not be excluded. In a later analysis, HLA-associated TCR beta chains were found to be more clonally expanded and to have lower generation probabilities than equally common non-associated chains. Most TCR sequences were observed very rarely across donors, whereas some public TCRs were present in many individuals. The study listed over 150 TCR beta chains as associated with cytomegalovirus. In a later analysis, most CMV-associated TCR beta chains were found to appear HLA-restricted, with HLA associations seemingly driven largely by CMV exposure. According to a later analysis, TCR association rates differed among HLA loci, with DRB1 alleles showing the most associated TCRs and HLA-C alleles showing the fewest. In a later analysis, around 17,000 TCR beta sequences were associated with specific HLA alleles at a false discovery rate of 0.05. The only immune exposure information available for the cohort was CMV serostatus. In an earlier analysis of several hundred of the donors, most TCR beta V segments were observed in productive rearrangements about 87% or about 30% of the time, broadly matching IMGT annotations. A group of highly shared sequence variants was considered likely to be a technical artifact of the sequencing pipeline. The presence/absence analyses assumed that sequencing depth was roughly uniform across donors, and that assumption may not be true. In a later genetic analysis, a missense DCLRE1C variant was associated with V-gene and J-gene trimming of TCR beta chains, and the association was replicated in an independent cohort. When HLA alleles, especially DR and DQ, strongly co-occurred, attributing TCR associations to individual alleles was difficult. A later genetic analysis reported fewer N-insertions in productive TCRs among donors in an Asian-associated ancestry cluster than the roughly 650-donor mean. In a later analysis, several top co-occurrence clusters were reported to appear linked to parvovirus B19, influenza, CMV and Epstein-Barr virus.

Here the chain combines TRBV4-1 and TRBJ1-2; a tentative D match to TRBD1 spans 5 bases. The receptor comes from a woman aged 45-65 years in good health and CMV-seropositive. The sample comprised PBMCs. The CDR3 protein sequence reads: CATQGSSYGYTF. The DNA reads TGCGCCACTCAGGGCAGCAGCTATGGCTACACCTTC.